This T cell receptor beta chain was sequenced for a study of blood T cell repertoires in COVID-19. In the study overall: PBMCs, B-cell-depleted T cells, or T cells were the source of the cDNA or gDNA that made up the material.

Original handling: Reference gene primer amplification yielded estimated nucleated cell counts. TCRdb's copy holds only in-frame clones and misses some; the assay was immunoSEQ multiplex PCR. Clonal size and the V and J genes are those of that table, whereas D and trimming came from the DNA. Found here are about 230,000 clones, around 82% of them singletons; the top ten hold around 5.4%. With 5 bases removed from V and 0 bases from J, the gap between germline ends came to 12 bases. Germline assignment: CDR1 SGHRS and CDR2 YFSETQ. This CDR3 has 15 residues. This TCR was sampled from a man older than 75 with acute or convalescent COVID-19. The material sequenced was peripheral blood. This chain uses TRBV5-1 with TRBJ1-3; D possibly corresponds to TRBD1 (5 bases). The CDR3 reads CASSSYRLSGNTIYF. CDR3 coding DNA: TGCGCCAGCAGTTCCTACAGGCTCTCTGGAAACACCATATATTTT.